The 21 T cell receptor beta chains in this list originate from one sample, sequenced in a study of shared clonotypes between healthy human individuals. The table came from immunoSEQ multiplex PCR; TCRdb's copy has only in-frame clones and leaves some out. Of about 2,500,000 clones in the sample, just over 90% were seen once. The specimen sequenced was naive CD4+ T cells sorted from blood. Subset meaning: CD45RA+ positively selected. These TCRs come from a man in his late teens or twenties in good health.

V gene TRBV25-1 combines with J gene TRBJ1-3, with a possible D match to TRBD1 (6 bases). CDR1 and CDR2 from the germline V gene are MGHDK and SYGVNS. Trimming removed 3 bases from V and 2 bases from J, with 11 bases in between. This CDR3 spans 15 amino acids. The CDR3 DNA reads TGTGCCAGCAGTGATAGTACAGGGACTGGAAACACCATATATTTT. It translates to CASSDSTGTGNTIYF.

As for this clone: In the same sample, other DNA sequences code for this CDR3. For the CDR3, the DNA is TGTGCCAGCAGCTTAGTTCAGGGCTCGGGAAACACCATATATTTT. This codes for CASSLVQGSGNTIYF. The chain employs TRBV7-2 and TRBJ1-3; D may be TRBD1 (5 bases). The germline V and J ends were trimmed by 1 base and 4 bases, with 11 bases remaining between them. This CDR3 contains 15 residues. The germline V gene encodes CDR1 SGHTA and CDR2 FQGNSA.

This chain uses TRBV27 with TRBJ2-7; D possibly corresponds to TRBD2 (6 bases). Trimming shortened V by 4 bases and J by 1 base, and 14 bases separated the two germline ends. Germline V CDR1 and CDR2: MNHEY, SMNVEV (reference sequence). The CDR3 length is 15 residues. In nucleotides, the CDR3 is TGTGCCAGCAGTTATCTAGCAAGCGGGTCCTACGAGCAGTACTTC. Translation gives CASSYLASGSYEQYF.

The chain combines TRBV5-4 with TRBJ1-3; 7 bases match TRBD1. The CDR3 covers 14 residues. Per germline, CDR1 SGHNT and CDR2 YYREEE (reference sequence). CDR3 amino acids: CGYRGALTGNTIYF. The CDR3 coding sequence is TGTGGGTACAGGGGCGCCCTGACTGGAAACACCATATATTTT.

This clone was detected a few times. The chain employs TRBV4-1 and TRBJ1-1; no firm D call. This CDR3 comprises 14 residues. Looked up from germline, CDR1 is MGHRA and CDR2 is YSYEKL. V lost 8 bases, J lost 5 bases, and 18 bases lay in between. Here the CDR3 DNA reads TGCGCCAGCCGCCTCGTCGGAAGTCGGACTGAAGCTTTCTTT. Translated, it gives CASRLVGSRTEAFF.

The chain uses TRBV15 and TRBJ1-4; D is ambiguous. This CDR3 has 15 residues. Trimming pared 3 bases from V and 0 bases from J, leaving 8 bases between. Per germline, CDR1 LNHNV and CDR2 YYDKDF (reference sequence). CDR3 sequence: CATSSRGATNEKLFF. The DNA of the CDR3 is TGTGCCACCAGCAGTCGAGGCGCAACTAATGAAAAACTGTTTTTT.

This clone was recorded only once. The chain uses TRBV15 and TRBJ2-1; D unclear. The CDR3 has 14 residues. V was trimmed by 0 bases and J by 6 bases, leaving 9 bases between them. Germline loops: CDR1 LNHNV, CDR2 YYDKDF (reference sequence). CDR3 amino acids: CATSRDKLANEQFF. In DNA, the CDR3 is TGTGCCACCAGCAGAGATAAGCTCGCCAATGAGCAGTTCTTC. Full variable domain (outside the CDR3, taken from reference TRBV15 and TRBJ2-1): DAMVIQNPRYQVTQFGKPVTLSCSQTLNHNVMYWYQQKSSQAPKLLFHYYDKDFNNEADTPDNFQSRRPNTSFCFLDIRSPGLGDTAMYLCATSRDKLANEQFFGPGTRLTVL.

The CDR3 loop reads CASSLPANYGYTF. The DNA of the CDR3 is TGTGCCAGCAGTTTACCGGCTAACTATGGCTACACCTTC. The V and J genes are TRBV28 and TRBJ1-2; D call uncertain. CDR3 length: 13 amino acids. Germline V gene sequence: CDR1 MDHEN, CDR2 SYDVKM. Deletions cut 2 bases from V and 0 bases from J, with 4 bases between.

This clone was detected a few times. The chain joins TRBV5-8 to TRBJ2-2, with no clear D. With 4 bases removed from V and 1 base from J, the gap between germline ends came to 5 bases. The CDR3 sequence is 13 residues long. Germline V gene data show CDR1 as SGHTS and CDR2 as YDEGEE. CDR3 in DNA: TGTGCCAGCAGCGCCAGGAACACCGGGGAGCTGTTTTTT. Amino acid sequence: CASSARNTGELFF.

This chain joins TRBV5-1 and TRBJ2-1, with TRBD2 as a possible D gene (6 bases). CDR1 is SGHRS, CDR2 YFSETQ, per germline. This CDR3 is built from 17 residues. V lost 0 bases and J lost 0, with 13 bases in between. CDR3 sequence (DNA): TGCGCCAGCAGCTTGGGGCCCCGGGGGAGCTCCTACAATGAGCAGTTCTTC. It translates to CASSLGPRGSSYNEQFF. Combining the CDR3 with reference TRBV5-1 and TRBJ2-1 gives the whole variable domain KAGVTQTPRYLIKTRGQQVTLSCSPISGHRSVSWYQQTPGQGLQFLFEYFSETQRNKGNFPGRFSGRQFSNSRSEMNVSTLELGDSALYLCASSLGPRGSSYNEQFFGPGTRLTVL.

Concerning this clone: Other DNA sequences in the sample encode the same CDR3. The rearrangement uses TRBV10-3 and TRBJ2-5; no definite D call. From germline, CDR1 is ENHRY and CDR2 SYGVKD. Trimming removed 0 bases from V and 3 bases from J, with 5 bases in between. There are 13 residues in the CDR3. DNA for the CDR3: TGTGCCATCAGTGAGTCTACAGAAGAGACCCAGTACTTC. It is translated as CAISESTEETQYF.

The gene calls are TRBV6-1 and TRBJ1-1, with D possibly being TRBD1 (5 bases). The CDR3 has 13 amino acids. The ends were cut back, 7 bases at V and 6 bases at J, with 15 bases in the middle. CDR1 and CDR2 (germline): MNHNS, SASEGT. In DNA, the CDR3 is TGTGCCAGCATCGCGGGGGTAGGCGCTGAAGCTTTCTTT. Translated, it gives CASIAGVGAEAFF.

V and J are TRBV6-5 and TRBJ2-7; 8 bases are a match to TRBD1. The length of the CDR3 is 16 residues. The germline CDR1 and CDR2 sequences are MNHEY and SVGAGI. V trimming: 2 bases; J trimming: 0 bases; junction bases outside the gene matches: 6. CDR3 DNA: TGTGCCAGCAGTTACCGAACCGGACAGGGCTCCTACGAGCAGTACTTC. It specifies CASSYRTGQGSYEQYF.

This rearrangement joins TRBV7-9 to TRBJ2-2, with 14 bases lining up with TRBD2. This CDR3 contains 17 residues. J was trimmed by 7 bases and V by 4 bases; bases with no gene match: 8. The germline CDR1 and CDR2 sequences are SEHNR and FQNEAQ (reference sequence). CDR3 protein: CASSYLGLAGDIGELFF. The CDR3 nucleotides are TGTGCCAGCAGCTACTTGGGACTAGCGGGAGATATCGGGGAGCTGTTTTTT.

V gene TRBV10-3 combines with J gene TRBJ1-4; tentatively, D is TRBD1 (6 bases). The CDR3 covers 14 residues. V lost 6 bases and J 4 bases, leaving 12 bases between the germline ends. CDR1 and CDR2 from the germline V gene are ENHRY and SYGVKD. This CDR3 is CAISGAGVNEKLFF. CDR3 nucleotides: TGTGCCATCAGCGGGGCAGGGGTTAATGAAAAACTGTTTTTT.

This clone was seen a single time. The chain has TRBV25-1 and TRBJ2-5; D is unclear. The CDR3 is 13 residues long. Trimming pared 5 bases from V and 2 bases from J, leaving 9 bases between. The germline V gene has CDR1 MGHDK and CDR2 SYGVNS. The CDR3 loop is CASSLQRQETQYF. DNA for the CDR3: TGTGCCAGCAGTTTACAGAGACAAGAGACCCAGTACTTC.

The chain combines TRBV15 with TRBJ2-1, with 8 bases aligning to TRBD2. J was trimmed by 6 bases and V by 5 bases; bases with no gene match: 6. From germline, CDR1 is LNHNV and CDR2 YYDKDF (reference sequence). This CDR3 is 14 amino acids long. The CDR3 nucleotides are TGTGCCACCAGCTGGCGGGGGGCCACCAATGAGCAGTTCTTC. Encoded protein: CATSWRGATNEQFF. Full variable domain (outside the CDR3, taken from reference TRBV15 and TRBJ2-1): DAMVIQNPRYQVTQFGKPVTLSCSQTLNHNVMYWYQQKSSQAPKLLFHYYDKDFNNEADTPDNFQSRRPNTSFCFLDIRSPGLGDTAMYLCATSWRGATNEQFFGPGTRLTVL.

The chain employs TRBV11-3 and TRBJ2-5, with D tentatively TRBD2 (6 bases). The CDR3 has 14 residues. V was cut by 0 bases and J by 5 bases, with 10 bases left in between. The germline gives CDR1 SGHNT, CDR2 YENEEA. The CDR3 DNA sequence: TGTGCCAGCAGCTTAGATGGGGGGACGGAGACCCAGTACTTC. Residues: CASSLDGGTETQYF.

The rearrangement joins TRBV19 to TRBJ1-5; TRBD1 matches 8 bases. Trimming cost V 7 bases and J 10 bases; bases outside gene matches: 15. Germline V CDR1 and CDR2: LNHDA, SQIVND (reference sequence). CDR3 length: 15 residues. Written as DNA, the CDR3 is TGTGCCAGTACCGACCTCGGACAGGGTCGGTCCCCCCAGCATTTT. Its translation: CASTDLGQGRSPQHF.

The gene calls are TRBV6-6 and TRBJ2-2; D uncertain. V was cut by 2 bases and J by 0 bases, with 7 bases left in between. This CDR3 region has 15 residues. Germline assignment: CDR1 MNHNY and CDR2 SVGAGI (reference sequence). The CDR3 region is CASSYGQANTGELFF. DNA for the CDR3: TGTGCCAGCAGTTACGGCCAGGCGAACACCGGGGAGCTGTTTTTT.

For the CDR3, the DNA is TGTGCCAGCAGTGCCCCTTTAAACCAGGGGACTAGCTTCACCGATACGCAGTATTTT. It encodes CASSAPLNQGTSFTDTQYF. The chain joins TRBV6-1 to TRBJ2-3, with 9 bases identical to TRBD2. The CDR3 has 19 amino acids. Per germline, CDR1 MNHNS and CDR2 SASEGT. After removal of 4 bases from V and 6 bases from J, the junction contained 20 bases not matched to a gene.